The source of this TCR beta chain is a study of cytomegalovirus exposure and HLA in healthy donors. This PCR relied on a set of 60 Vbeta primers and 13 Jbeta primers. Study processing details: In a later analysis, the count reached 80 million or so unique TCR beta chains, with approximately 10 million shared. Some clones are missing from TCRdb's copy, which holds only in-frame ones; the method was immunoSEQ multiplex PCR. That table gives V, J and clone size, and the DNA gave D and trimming. Among around 120,000 clones listed, 80% were seen once. Comment on this clone: The antigen is undetermined.

Study observations and caveats: In a later analysis, TCR beta V- and J-gene trimming was associated with a missense DCLRE1C variant.

Germline values: CDR1 SGHRS, CDR2 YFSETQ. This CDR3 is 15 amino acids long. The V gene lost 3 bases and the J gene lost 0 bases, with 12 bases spanning the gap. The sequence was collected from a woman aged 40 to 49 in good health and CMV-seronegative. The rearrangement joins TRBV5-1 to TRBJ1-2, with D perhaps matching TRBD1 (5 bases). The sequenced sample consisted of PBMCs. The CDR3 bases are TGCGCCAGCAGCTCTTCCAGGGACTCTAACTATGGCTACACCTTC. This sequence encodes CASSSSRDSNYGYTF.